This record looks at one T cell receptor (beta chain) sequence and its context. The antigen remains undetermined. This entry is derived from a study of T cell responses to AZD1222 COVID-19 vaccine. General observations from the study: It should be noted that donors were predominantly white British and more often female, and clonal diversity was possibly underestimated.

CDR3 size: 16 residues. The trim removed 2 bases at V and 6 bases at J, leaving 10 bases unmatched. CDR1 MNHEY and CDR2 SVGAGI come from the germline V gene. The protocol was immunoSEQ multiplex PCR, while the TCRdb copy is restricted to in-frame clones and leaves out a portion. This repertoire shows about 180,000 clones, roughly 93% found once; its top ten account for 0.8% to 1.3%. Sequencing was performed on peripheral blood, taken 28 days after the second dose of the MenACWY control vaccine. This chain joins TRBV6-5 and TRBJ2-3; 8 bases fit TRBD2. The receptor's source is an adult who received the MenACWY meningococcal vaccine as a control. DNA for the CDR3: TGTGCCAGCAGTTACGGGGGCGGGGGGCCCCGGGATACGCAGTATTTT. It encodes CASSYGGGGPRDTQYF.